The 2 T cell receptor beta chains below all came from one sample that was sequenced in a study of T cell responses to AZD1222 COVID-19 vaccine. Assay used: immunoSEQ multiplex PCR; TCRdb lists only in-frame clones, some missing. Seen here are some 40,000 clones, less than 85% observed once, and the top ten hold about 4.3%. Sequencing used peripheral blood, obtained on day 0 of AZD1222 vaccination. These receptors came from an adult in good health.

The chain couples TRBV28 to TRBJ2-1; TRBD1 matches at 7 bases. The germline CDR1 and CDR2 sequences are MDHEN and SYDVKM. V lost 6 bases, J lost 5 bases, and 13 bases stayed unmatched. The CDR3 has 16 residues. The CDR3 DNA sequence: TGTGCCAGCAGCCCCTCGGGGACAGTTCGCGACAATGAGCAGTTCTTC. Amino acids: CASSPSGTVRDNEQFF.

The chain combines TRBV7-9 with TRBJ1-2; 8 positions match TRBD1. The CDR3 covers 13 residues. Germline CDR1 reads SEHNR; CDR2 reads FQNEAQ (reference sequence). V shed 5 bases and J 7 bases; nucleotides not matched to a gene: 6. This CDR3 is CASSPQGAGGYTF. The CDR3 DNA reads TGTGCCAGCAGCCCCCAGGGGGCAGGTGGCTACACCTTC.